This T cell receptor (beta chain) was sequenced for a study of PD-L1 blockade in urothelial cancer. Study as a whole: Median T cell yield from blood was around 140,000.

Locally advanced or metastatic urothelial carcinoma was present in patients. Each PCR reaction had synthetic TCR analog templates spiked into it. Clones were sequenced by immunoSEQ multiplex PCR, and TCRdb holds only the in-frame ones, with some missing. The data hold roughly 36,000 clones, with around 89% observed a single time. Germline CDR1 and CDR2: SGHTA and FQGNSA. The V end was cut by 4 bases, the J end by 0 bases, with 8 bases between. The CDR3 spans 14 residues. V is TRBV7-2 and J is TRBJ2-3; D is perhaps TRBD2 (6 bases). This receptor was obtained from a man aged 60 to 69 with urothelial cancer. This specimen was PBMCs, taken around atezolizumab (anti-PD-L1) treatment. CDR3 in amino acids: CASSSGVSTDTQYF. For the CDR3, the DNA is TGTGCCAGCAGCTCGGGGGTGAGCACAGATACGCAGTATTTT.